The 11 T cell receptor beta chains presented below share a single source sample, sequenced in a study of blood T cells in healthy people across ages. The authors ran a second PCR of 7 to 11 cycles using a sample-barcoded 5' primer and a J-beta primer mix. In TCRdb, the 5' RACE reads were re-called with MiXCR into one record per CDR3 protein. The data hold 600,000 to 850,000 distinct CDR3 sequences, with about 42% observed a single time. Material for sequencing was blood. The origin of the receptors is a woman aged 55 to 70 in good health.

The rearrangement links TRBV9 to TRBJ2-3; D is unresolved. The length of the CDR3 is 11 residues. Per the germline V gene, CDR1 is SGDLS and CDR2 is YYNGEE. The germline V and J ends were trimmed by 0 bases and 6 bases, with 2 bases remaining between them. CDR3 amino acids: CASSVVDTQYF. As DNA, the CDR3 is TGTGCCAGCAGCGTAGTTGATACGCAGTATTTT.

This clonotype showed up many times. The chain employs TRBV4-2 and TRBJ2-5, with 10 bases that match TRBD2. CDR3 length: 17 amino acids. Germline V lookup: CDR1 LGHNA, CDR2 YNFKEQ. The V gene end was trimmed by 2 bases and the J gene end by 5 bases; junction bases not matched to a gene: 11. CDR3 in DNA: TGTGCCAGCAGCCAACCGATGACTAGCGGGCTAGGGGAGACCCAGTACTTC. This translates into CASSQPMTSGLGETQYF.

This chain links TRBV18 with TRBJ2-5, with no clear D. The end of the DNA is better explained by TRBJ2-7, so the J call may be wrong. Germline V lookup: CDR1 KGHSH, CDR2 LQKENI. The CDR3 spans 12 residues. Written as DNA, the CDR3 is TGTGCCAGCGCACTTTTCTCCTACGAGCAGTACTTC. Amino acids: CASALFSYEQYF.

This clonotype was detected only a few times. CDR3 residues: CASSPTGCSNEQFF. In DNA, the CDR3 is TGTGCCAGCAGCCCGACAGGGTGTTCCAATGAGCAGTTCTTC. The gene calls are TRBV7-3 and TRBJ2-1; 7 nucleotides align to TRBD1. The germline CDR1 and CDR2 sequences are SGHTA and FQGTGA. This CDR3 is 14 amino acids long. Unmatched junction bases numbered 7, after V lost 5 bases and J lost 6 bases.

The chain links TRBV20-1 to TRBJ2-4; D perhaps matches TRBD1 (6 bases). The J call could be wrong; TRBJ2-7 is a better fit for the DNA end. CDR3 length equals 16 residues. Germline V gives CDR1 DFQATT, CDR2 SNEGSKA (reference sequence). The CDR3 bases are TGCAGTGCCAGTACACCGGGACACCTTCTCTCCTACGAGCAGTACTTC. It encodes CSASTPGHLLSYEQYF.

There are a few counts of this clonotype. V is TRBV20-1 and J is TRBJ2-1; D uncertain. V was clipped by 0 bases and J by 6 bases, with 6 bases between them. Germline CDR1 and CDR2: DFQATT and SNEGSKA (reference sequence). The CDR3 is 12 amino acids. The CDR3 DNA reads TGCAGTGCTAGAGATCCGGGCAATGAGCAGTTCTTC. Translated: CSARDPGNEQFF.

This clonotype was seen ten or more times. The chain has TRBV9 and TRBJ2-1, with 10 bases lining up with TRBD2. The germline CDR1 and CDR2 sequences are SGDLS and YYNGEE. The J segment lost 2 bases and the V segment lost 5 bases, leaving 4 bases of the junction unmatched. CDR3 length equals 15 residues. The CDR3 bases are TGTGCCAGCAGGTCAAGCGGGGGGGCCTACAATGAGCAGTTCTTC. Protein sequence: CASRSSGGAYNEQFF.

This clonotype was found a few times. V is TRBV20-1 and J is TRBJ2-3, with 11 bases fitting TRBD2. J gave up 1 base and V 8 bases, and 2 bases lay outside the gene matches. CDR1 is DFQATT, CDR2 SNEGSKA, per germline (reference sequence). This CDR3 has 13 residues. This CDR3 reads CSQTSGGTDTQYF. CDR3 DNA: TGCAGTCAGACTAGCGGGGGCACAGATACGCAGTATTTT.

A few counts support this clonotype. The CDR3 DNA sequence: TGTGCCAGCAGCTTAGTGGATACCGGGGAGCTGTTTTTT. This gives the protein CASSLVDTGELFF. This chain links TRBV7-8 with TRBJ2-2; D is uncertain. Germline-derived CDR1 and CDR2 are SGHVS and FQNEAQ. The CDR3 totals 13 residues. V was trimmed by 1 base and J by 5 bases, leaving 5 bases between them.

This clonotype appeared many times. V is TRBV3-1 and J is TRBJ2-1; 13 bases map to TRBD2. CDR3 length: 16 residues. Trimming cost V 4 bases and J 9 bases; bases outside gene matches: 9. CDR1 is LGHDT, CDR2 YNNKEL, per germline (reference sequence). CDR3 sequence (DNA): TGTGCCAGCAGCCGAGGACTAGCGGGAGTATTAGGTGAGCAGTTCTTC. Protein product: CASSRGLAGVLGEQFF.

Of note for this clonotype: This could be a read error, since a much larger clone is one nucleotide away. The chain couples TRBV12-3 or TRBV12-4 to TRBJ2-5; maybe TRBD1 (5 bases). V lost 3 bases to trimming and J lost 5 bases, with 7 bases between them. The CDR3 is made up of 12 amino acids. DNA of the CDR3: TGTGCCAGCAGTTTTGGGGCGGAGACCCAGTACTTC. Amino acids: CASSFGAETQYF.